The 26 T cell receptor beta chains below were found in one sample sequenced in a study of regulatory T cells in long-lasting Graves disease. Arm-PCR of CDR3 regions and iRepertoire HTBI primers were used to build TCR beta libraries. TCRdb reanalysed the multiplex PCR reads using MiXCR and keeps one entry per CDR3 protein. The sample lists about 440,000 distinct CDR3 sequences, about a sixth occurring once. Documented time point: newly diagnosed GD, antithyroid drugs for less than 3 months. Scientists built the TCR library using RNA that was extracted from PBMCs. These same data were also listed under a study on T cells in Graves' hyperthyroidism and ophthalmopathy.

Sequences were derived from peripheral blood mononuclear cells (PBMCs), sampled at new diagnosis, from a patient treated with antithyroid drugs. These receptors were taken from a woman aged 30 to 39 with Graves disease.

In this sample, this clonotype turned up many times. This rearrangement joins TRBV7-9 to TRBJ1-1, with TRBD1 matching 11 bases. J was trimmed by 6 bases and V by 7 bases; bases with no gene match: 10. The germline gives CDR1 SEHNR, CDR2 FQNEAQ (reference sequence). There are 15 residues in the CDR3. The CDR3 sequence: CASTSEGTGGSEAFF. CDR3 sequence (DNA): TGTGCCAGCACTTCCGAGGGGACAGGGGGTTCTGAAGCTTTCTTT.

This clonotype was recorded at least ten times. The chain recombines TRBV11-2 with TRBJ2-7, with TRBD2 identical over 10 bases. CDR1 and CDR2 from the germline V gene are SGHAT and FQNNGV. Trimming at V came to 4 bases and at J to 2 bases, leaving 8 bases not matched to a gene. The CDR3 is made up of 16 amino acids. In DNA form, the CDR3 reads TGTGCCAGCAGCTCCTCAAAGCGGGAGGGACCCTACGAGCAGTACTTC. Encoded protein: CASSSSKREGPYEQYF.

CDR3 DNA: TGTGCCAGCAGCTCGACAGGGGCTGAAGCTTTCTTT. Translation gives CASSSTGAEAFF. The genes are TRBV7-9 and TRBJ1-1; TRBD1 aligns across 8 bases. The CDR3 covers 12 residues. Per the germline V gene, CDR1 is SEHNR and CDR2 is FQNEAQ (reference sequence). V shed 4 bases, J shed 6 bases, and the junction held 1 base outside the gene matches.

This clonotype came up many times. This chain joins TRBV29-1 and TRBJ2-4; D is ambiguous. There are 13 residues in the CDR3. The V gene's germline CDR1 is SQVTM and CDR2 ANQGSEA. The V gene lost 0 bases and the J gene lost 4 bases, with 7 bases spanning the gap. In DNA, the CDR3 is TGCAGCGTTGAAGATCCCAGAAAAAACATTCAGTACTTC. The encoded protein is CSVEDPRKNIQYF.

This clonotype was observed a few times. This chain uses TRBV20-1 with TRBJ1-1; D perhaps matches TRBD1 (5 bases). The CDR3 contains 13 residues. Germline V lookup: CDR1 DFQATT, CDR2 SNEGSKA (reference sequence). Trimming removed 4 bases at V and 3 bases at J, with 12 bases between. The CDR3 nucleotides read TGCAGTGCTAAGGCCGGGGCGCACACTGAAGCTTTCTTT. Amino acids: CSAKAGAHTEAFF.

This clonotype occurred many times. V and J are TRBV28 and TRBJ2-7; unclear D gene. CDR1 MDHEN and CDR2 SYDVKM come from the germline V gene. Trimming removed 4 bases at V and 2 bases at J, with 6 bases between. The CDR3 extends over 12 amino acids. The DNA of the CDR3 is TGTGCCAGCAGTTCCCCAGCCTACGAGCAGTACTTC. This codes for CASSSPAYEQYF. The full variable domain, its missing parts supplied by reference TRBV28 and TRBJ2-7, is DVKVTQSSRYLVKRTGEKVFLECVQDMDHENMFWYRQDPGLGLRLIYFSYDVKMKEKGDIPEGYSVSREKKERFSLILESASTNQTSMYLCASSSPAYEQYFGPGTRLTVT.

CDR3 residues: CASSRDITNQPQHF. The CDR3 DNA sequence: TGTGCCAGCAGCCGGGACATCACGAATCAGCCCCAGCATTTT. The V call is TRBV7-2, the J call TRBJ1-5; a possible D gene is TRBD1 (6 bases). Trimming took off 5 bases at V and 4 bases at J, with 12 bases between the two ends. This CDR3 spans 14 amino acids. Per the germline V gene, CDR1 is SGHTA and CDR2 is FQGNSA.

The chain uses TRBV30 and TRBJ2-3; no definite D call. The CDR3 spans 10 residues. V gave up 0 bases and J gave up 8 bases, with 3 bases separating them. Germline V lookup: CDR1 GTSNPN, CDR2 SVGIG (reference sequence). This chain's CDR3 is CAWSVGTQYF. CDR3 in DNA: TGTGCCTGGAGTGTGGGTACGCAGTATTTT.

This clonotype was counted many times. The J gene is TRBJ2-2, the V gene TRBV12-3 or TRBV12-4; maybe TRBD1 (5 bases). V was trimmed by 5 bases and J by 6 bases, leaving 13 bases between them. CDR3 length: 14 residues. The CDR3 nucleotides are TGTGCCAGCAGTCCTGCCAGGGATCCCGGGGAGCTGTTTTTT. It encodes CASSPARDPGELFF.

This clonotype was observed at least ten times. The CDR3 loop is CASSPDLNGYTF. CDR3 nucleotide sequence: TGTGCCAGCAGTCCCGACCTTAATGGCTACACCTTC. This chain uses TRBV27 with TRBJ1-2; unclear D gene. Trimming removed 5 bases at V and 6 bases at J, with 10 bases between. The CDR3 is made up of 12 amino acids. Germline V gene data show CDR1 as MNHEY and CDR2 as SMNVEV (reference sequence).

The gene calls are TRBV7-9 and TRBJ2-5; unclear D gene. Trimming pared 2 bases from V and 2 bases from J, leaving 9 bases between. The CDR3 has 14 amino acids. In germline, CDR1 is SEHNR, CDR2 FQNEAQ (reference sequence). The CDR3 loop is CASSLSSLQETQYF. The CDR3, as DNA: TGTGCCAGCAGCTTATCAAGCCTACAAGAGACCCAGTACTTC. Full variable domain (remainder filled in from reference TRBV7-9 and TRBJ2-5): DTGVSQNPRHKITKRGQNVTFRCDPISEHNRLYWYRQTLGQGPEFLTYFQNEAQLEKSRLLSDRFSAERPKGSFSTLEIQRTEQGDSAMYLCASSLSSLQETQYFGPGTRLLVL.

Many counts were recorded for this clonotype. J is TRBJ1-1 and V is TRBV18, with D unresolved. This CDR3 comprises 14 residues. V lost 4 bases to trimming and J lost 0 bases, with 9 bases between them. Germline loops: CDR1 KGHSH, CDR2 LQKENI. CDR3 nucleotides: TGTGCCAGCTCACTGAATCAAATGAACACTGAAGCTTTCTTT. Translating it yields CASSLNQMNTEAFF.

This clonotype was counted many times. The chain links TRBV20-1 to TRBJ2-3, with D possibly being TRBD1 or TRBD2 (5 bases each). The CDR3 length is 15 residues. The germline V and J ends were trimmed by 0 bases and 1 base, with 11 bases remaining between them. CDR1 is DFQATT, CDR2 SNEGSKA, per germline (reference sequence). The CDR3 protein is CSARDFPGRTDTQYF. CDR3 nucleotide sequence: TGCAGTGCTAGAGACTTTCCGGGACGCACAGATACGCAGTATTTT.

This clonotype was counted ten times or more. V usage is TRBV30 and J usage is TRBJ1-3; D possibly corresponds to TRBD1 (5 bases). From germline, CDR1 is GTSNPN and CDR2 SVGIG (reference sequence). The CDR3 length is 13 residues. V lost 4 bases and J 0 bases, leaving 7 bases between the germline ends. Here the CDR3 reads CAWIDSSGNTIYF. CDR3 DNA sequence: TGTGCCTGGATTGACAGCTCTGGAAACACCATATATTTT.

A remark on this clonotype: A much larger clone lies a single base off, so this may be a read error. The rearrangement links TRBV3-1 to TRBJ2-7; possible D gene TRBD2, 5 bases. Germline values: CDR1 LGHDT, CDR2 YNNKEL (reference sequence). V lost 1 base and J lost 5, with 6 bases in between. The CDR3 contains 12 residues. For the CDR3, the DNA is TGTGCCAGCAGCCAAGGAGCGGACGAGCAGTACTTC. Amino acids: CASSQGADEQYF.

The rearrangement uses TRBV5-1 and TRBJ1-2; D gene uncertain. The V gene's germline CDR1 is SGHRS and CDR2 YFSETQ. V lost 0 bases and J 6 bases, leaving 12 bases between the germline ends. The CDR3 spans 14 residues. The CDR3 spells CASSLDRQWNGYTF. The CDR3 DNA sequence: TGCGCCAGCAGCTTGGACAGACAATGGAATGGCTACACCTTC.

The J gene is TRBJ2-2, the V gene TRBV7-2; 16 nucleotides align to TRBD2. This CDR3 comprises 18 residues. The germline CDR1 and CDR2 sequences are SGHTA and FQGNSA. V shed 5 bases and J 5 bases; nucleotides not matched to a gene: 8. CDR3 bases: TGTACCAGCAGCCCGCCGGGACTAGCGGGAGGGAGGACCGGGGAGCTGTTTTTT. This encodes CTSSPPGLAGGRTGELFF.

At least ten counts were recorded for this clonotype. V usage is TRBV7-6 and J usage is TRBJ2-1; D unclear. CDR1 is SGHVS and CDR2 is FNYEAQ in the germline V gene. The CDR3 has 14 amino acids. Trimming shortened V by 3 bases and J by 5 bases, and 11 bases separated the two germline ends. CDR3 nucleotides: TGTGCCAGCAGCTTGAGCCAAGTGGACAATGAGCAGTTCTTC. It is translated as CASSLSQVDNEQFF.

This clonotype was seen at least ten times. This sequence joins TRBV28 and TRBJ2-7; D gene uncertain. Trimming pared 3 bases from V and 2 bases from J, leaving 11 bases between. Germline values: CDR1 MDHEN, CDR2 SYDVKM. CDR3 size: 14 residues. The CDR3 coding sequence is TGTGCCAGCAGTTTGGAGCTCAACCCCTACGAGCAGTACTTC. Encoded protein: CASSLELNPYEQYF.

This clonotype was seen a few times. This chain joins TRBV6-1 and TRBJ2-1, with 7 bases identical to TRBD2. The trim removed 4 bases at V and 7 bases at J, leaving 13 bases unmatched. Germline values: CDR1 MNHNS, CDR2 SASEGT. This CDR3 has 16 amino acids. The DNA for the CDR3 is TGTGCCAGCAGTGGAGCCCTAGCGGCGATTAGTAATGAGCAGTTCTTC. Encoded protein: CASSGALAAISNEQFF.

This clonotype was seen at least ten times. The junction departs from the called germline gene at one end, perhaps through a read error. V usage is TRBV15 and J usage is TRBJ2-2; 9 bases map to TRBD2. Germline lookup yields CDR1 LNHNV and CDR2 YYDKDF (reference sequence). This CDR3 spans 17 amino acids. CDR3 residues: CATRRELAGANTGELFF. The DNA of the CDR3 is TGTGCCACCAGAAGAGAGTTAGCGGGAGCTAACACCGGGGAGCTGTTTTTT.

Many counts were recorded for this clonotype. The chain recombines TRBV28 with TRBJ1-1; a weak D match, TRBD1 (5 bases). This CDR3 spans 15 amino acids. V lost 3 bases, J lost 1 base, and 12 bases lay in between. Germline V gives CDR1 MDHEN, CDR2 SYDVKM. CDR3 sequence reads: CASSFRGGGNTEAFF. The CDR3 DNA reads TGTGCCAGCAGTTTTAGGGGCGGAGGGAACACTGAAGCTTTCTTT. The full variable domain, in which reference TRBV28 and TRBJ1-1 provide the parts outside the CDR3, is DVKVTQSSRYLVKRTGEKVFLECVQDMDHENMFWYRQDPGLGLRLIYFSYDVKMKEKGDIPEGYSVSREKKERFSLILESASTNQTSMYLCASSFRGGGNTEAFFGQGTRLTVV.

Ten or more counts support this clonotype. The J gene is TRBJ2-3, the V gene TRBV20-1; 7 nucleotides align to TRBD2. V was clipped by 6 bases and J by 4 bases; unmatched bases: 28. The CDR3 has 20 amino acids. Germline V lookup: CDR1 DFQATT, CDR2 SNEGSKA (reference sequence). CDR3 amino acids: CSAESTTPAPSGPPADTQYF. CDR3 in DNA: TGCAGTGCCGAATCCACCACGCCGGCCCCTAGCGGACCTCCCGCAGATACGCAGTATTTT.

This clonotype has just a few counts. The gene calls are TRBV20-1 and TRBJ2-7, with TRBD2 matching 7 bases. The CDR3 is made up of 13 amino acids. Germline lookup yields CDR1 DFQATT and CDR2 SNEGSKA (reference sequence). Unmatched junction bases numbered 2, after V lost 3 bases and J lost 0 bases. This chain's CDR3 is CSASREASYEQYF. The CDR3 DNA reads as TGCAGTGCTAGTCGGGAGGCCTCCTACGAGCAGTACTTC.

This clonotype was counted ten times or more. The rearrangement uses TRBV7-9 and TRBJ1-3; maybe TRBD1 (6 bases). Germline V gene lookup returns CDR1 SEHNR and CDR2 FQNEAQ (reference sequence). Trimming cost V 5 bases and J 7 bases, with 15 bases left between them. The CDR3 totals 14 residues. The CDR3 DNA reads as TGTGCCAGCAGCCTAGGGGGGTCGGTGAACACCATATATTTT. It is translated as CASSLGGSVNTIYF.

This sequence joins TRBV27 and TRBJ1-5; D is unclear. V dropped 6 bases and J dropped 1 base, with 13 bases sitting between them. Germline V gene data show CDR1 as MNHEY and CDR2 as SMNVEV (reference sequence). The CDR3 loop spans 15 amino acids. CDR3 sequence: CASSQGRSSNQPQHF. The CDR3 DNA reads TGTGCCAGCAGCCAAGGGAGGTCAAGCAATCAGCCCCAGCATTTT.